This TCR beta chain derives from a study of T cells in women clearing cervical HPV infection. Study findings and constraints: Richness plus V gene abundances separated cases from controls with AUC about 0.8. TRBV6-7 relative abundance averaged approximately 0.11% in cases and roughly 0.17% in controls.

Details on this clone: The antigen is not known. The read is 3 residues too short to cover the CDR3 end, so that end is filled in from the germline J gene.

The ends were cut back, 2 bases at V and 2 bases at J, with 5 bases in the middle. From germline, CDR1 is MDHEN and CDR2 SYDVKM. The length of the CDR3 is 13 residues. immunoSEQ multiplex PCR used an average of 1200 ng genomic DNA. Sequenced by immunoSEQ multiplex PCR; TCRdb stores in-frame clones only, minus some. This listing includes under 40,000 clones. The sequence was collected from a woman aged 18-70 years with a cervical HPV16 infection that either progressed to CIN3+ or cleared (not recorded which). The sequenced sample was blood buffy coat. This chain links TRBV28 with TRBJ2-3, with D uncertain. The CDR3 bases that were read are TGTGCCAGCAGTTTAGCAGACACAGATACG. Its protein is CASSLADTDT. The whole CDR3 is CASSLADTDTQYF.